These 12 T cell receptor beta chains originate from one sample sequenced in a study of T cell clonotyping in hematopoietic cell transplantation. Libraries were prepared by immunoSEQ multiplex PCR; TCRdb keeps only in-frame clonotypes and omits some of them. The sample consists of thousands of clones, around 37% of them appearing once. Source: peripheral blood mononuclear cells, taken 30 days after allogeneic stem cell transplant. The receptors were gathered from a female patient in her 60s who had an allogeneic stem cell transplant, so the T cells may come from the graft donor. Some clones in this sample may be carry-over from other donors' samples.

This sequence joins TRBV25-1 and TRBJ1-5; TRBD1 aligns across 9 bases. Germline-derived CDR1 and CDR2 are MGHDK and SYGVNS. The V segment lost 1 base and the J segment 1 base; nucleotides outside the gene matches: 8. This CDR3 spans 18 amino acids. The CDR3 sequence: CASSEWDTGQGSNQPQHF. CDR3 sequence (DNA): TGTGCCAGCAGTGAATGGGACACGGGACAGGGAAGCAATCAGCCCCAGCATTTT.

This clone was observed a handful of times. The chain uses TRBV2 and TRBJ1-2; no clear D gene. Germline V lookup: CDR1 SNHLY, CDR2 FYNNEI. The CDR3 extends over 13 amino acids. V lost 4 bases, J lost 5 bases, and 11 bases lay in between. Here the CDR3 reads CASSVTEGYGYTF. CDR3 DNA: TGTGCCAGCAGTGTAACCGAAGGATATGGCTACACCTTC. Looking up the rest from reference TRBV2 and TRBJ1-2 gives the full variable domain: EPEVTQTPSHQVTQMGQEVILRCVPISNHLYFYWYRQILGQKVEFLVSFYNNEISEKSEIFDDQFSVERPDGSNFTLKIRSTKLEDSAMYFCASSVTEGYGYTFGSGTRLTVV.

V is TRBV30 and J is TRBJ1-1; D unclear. This CDR3 has 11 amino acids. V gave up 5 bases and J gave up 6 bases, with 10 bases separating them. CDR1 is GTSNPN and CDR2 is SVGIG in the germline V gene (reference sequence). The CDR3 DNA reads as TGTGCCTGGGAAACAAGAGCTGAAGCTTTCTTT. It yields the protein CAWETRAEAFF.

This sequence joins TRBV4-1 and TRBJ2-1; perhaps D is TRBD1 or TRBD2 (5 bases each). This CDR3 spans 12 amino acids. The V gene lost 0 bases and the J gene lost 9 bases, with 6 bases spanning the gap. Germline V gene lookup returns CDR1 MGHRA and CDR2 YSYEKL. CDR3 nucleotide sequence: TGCGCCAGCAGCCAAGAGAGGGGTGAGCAGTTCTTC. Encoded protein: CASSQERGEQFF.

The gene calls are TRBV28 and TRBJ2-7; tentatively, D is TRBD2 (6 bases). The CDR3 is 13 residues long. Trimming left V 4 bases short and J 3 bases short, with 10 bases between. From germline, CDR1 is MDHEN and CDR2 SYDVKM. CDR3 residues: CASSSPEGYEQYF. As DNA, the CDR3 is TGTGCCAGCAGTTCGCCGGAGGGCTACGAGCAGTACTTC.

The chain links TRBV28 to TRBJ2-2; maybe TRBD2 (5 bases). Trimming shortened V by 8 bases and J by 2 bases, and 6 bases separated the two germline ends. The V gene's germline CDR1 is MDHEN and CDR2 SYDVKM. CDR3 length: 12 amino acids. The CDR3 DNA reads TGTGCCAGCGAGGGAAACACCGGGGAGCTGTTTTTT. This gives the protein CASEGNTGELFF.

The J gene is TRBJ1-4, the V gene TRBV4-1; perhaps TRBD1 as D (5 bases). The ends were cut back, 0 bases at V and 2 bases at J, with 13 bases in the middle. The CDR3 consists of 17 residues. CDR1 is MGHRA and CDR2 is YSYEKL in the germline V gene. The CDR3 DNA sequence: TGCGCCAGCAGCCAAGATCAGGGAGGGGTCACTAATGAAAAACTGTTTTTT. Encoded protein: CASSQDQGGVTNEKLFF.

DNA for the CDR3: TGTGCCTGGAGTGTACTCCGATACGAGCAGTACTTC. Translation: CAWSVLRYEQYF. The rearrangement joins TRBV30 to TRBJ2-7, with unresolved D. Trimming took off 0 bases at V and 4 bases at J, with 7 bases between the two ends. CDR3 length equals 12 residues. CDR1 is GTSNPN, CDR2 SVGIG, per germline (reference sequence).

The table lists this clone with a few counts. The chain recombines TRBV6-5 with TRBJ2-5, with D perhaps TRBD1 (6 bases). CDR1 MNHEY and CDR2 SVGAGI come from the germline V gene. V shed 6 bases and J shed 3 bases, with 11 bases lying between them. The CDR3 loop spans 13 amino acids. CDR3 in amino acids: CASRPWDKETQYF. The CDR3 region has the DNA TGTGCCAGCAGGCCCTGGGACAAAGAGACCCAGTACTTC.

The genes are TRBV15 and TRBJ1-6; D gene uncertain. Germline V gene sequence: CDR1 LNHNV, CDR2 YYDKDF (reference sequence). Trimming removed 0 bases at V and 13 bases at J, with 10 bases between. This CDR3 spans 13 amino acids. The CDR3 sequence: CATSRDFVNPLHF. CDR3 DNA: TGTGCCACCAGCAGAGATTTTGTCAACCCCCTCCACTTT.

In this sample, this clone turned up once. V is TRBV30 and J is TRBJ1-5; 7 bases map to TRBD1. The germline CDR1 and CDR2 sequences are GTSNPN and SVGIG (reference sequence). The trim removed 4 bases at V and 2 bases at J, leaving 2 bases unmatched. The CDR3 totals 13 residues. CDR3: CAWKGARNQPQHF. The CDR3 DNA sequence: TGTGCCTGGAAGGGGGCTCGCAATCAGCCCCAGCATTTT.

In this sample, this clone turned up a few times. This chain connects TRBV4-1 to TRBJ2-7, with no clear D. Germline assignment: CDR1 MGHRA and CDR2 YSYEKL. There are 14 residues in the CDR3. V shed 1 base and J shed 2 bases, with 9 bases lying between them. The CDR3 DNA reads TGCGCCAGCAGCCAAGGCTTAGGGACCTACGAGCAGTACTTC. Amino acids: CASSQGLGTYEQYF.